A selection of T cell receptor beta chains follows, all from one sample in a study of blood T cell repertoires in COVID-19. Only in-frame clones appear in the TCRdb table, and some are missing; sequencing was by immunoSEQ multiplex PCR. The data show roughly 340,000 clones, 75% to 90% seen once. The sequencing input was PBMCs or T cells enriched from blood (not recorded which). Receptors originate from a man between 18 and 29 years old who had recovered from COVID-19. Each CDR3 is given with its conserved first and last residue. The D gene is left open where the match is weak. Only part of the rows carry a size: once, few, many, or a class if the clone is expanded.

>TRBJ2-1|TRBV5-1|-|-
CASSPTGTSYNEQFF
TGCGCCAGCAGCCCAACCGGGACATCTTACAATGAGCAGTTCTTC
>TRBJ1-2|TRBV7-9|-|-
CASSVGGKDGYTF
TGTGCCAGCAGCGTGGGGGGTAAGGATGGCTACACCTTC
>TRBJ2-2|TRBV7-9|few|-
CASSLTPTGELFF
TGTGCCAGCAGCTTAACACCTACCGGGGAGCTGTTTTTT
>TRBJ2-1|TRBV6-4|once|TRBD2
CASSDKAGDYNEQFF
TGTGCCAGCAGTGACAAAGCGGGAGACTACAATGAGCAGTTCTTC
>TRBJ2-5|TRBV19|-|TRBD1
CATSGQLQETQYF
TGTGCCACCTCGGGACAGCTACAAGAGACCCAGTACTTC
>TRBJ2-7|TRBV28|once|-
CASNPPGQGNEQYF
TGTGCCAGCAATCCCCCCGGGCAGGGGAACGAGCAGTACTTC
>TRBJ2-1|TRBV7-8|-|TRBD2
CASRGPSGTEQFF
TGTGCCAGCAGGGGCCCTAGCGGAACTGAGCAGTTCTTC
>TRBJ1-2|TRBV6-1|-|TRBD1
CASSEPGQEIYGYTF
TGTGCCAGCAGTGAACCGGGACAGGAGATCTATGGCTACACCTTC
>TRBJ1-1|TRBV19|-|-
CASSIKLEIEAFF
TGTGCCAGTAGTATTAAGTTAGAGATTGAAGCTTTCTTT
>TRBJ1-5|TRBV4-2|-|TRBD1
CASSLGQVNQPQHF
TGTGCCAGCAGCCTCGGACAGGTCAATCAGCCCCAGCATTTT
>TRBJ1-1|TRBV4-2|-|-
CASSPGGGNTEAFF
TGTGCCAGCAGCCCCGGCGGGGGTAACACTGAAGCTTTCTTT
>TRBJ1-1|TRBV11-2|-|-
CASSLRGNTEAFF
TGTGCCAGCAGCTTACGGGGAAACACTGAAGCTTTCTTT
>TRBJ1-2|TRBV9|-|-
CASSADGERGGYTF
TGTGCCAGCAGCGCTGACGGGGAGAGAGGTGGCTACACCTTC
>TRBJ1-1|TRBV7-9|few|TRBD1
CASTLSGQVNTEAFF
TGTGCCAGCACCCTAAGCGGACAGGTGAACACTGAAGCTTTCTTT
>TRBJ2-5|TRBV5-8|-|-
CASSLVSLSGVETQYF
TGTGCCAGCAGCTTGGTCAGTTTGTCAGGGGTAGAGACCCAGTACTTC
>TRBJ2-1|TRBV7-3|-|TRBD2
CASSPASRGGFHEQFF
TGTGCCAGCAGCCCGGCTTCGCGGGGGGGCTTCCATGAGCAGTTCTTC
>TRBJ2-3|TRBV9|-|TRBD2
CASSVTSGGFTDTQYF
TGTGCCAGCAGCGTTACTAGCGGGGGGTTCACAGATACGCAGTATTTT
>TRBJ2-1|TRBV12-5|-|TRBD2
CASGWFSLAGGPGEHNEQFF
TGTGCTAGTGGTTGGTTCTCTCTAGCGGGAGGGCCCGGGGAACACAATGAGCAGTTCTTC
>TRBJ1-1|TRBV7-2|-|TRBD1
CASSLRTGLVVYTEAFF
TGTGCCAGCAGCCTGAGGACAGGGTTGGTAGTCTACACTGAAGCTTTCTTT
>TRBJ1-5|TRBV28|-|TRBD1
CASSWARGSNQPQHF
TGTGCCAGCAGTTGGGCCAGGGGGTCCAATCAGCCCCAGCATTTT
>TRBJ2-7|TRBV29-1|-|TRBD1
CSIGQGPNEQYF
TGCAGCATTGGACAGGGGCCCAACGAGCAGTACTTC
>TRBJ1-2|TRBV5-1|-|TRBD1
CASSLIAQGRVGYTF
TGCGCCAGCAGCTTGATTGCACAGGGGCGAGTCGGCTACACCTTC
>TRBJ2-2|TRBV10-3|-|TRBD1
CAIRGDSSNTGELFF
TGTGCCATCAGGGGGGACAGTAGTAACACCGGGGAGCTGTTTTTT
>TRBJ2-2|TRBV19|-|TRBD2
CASSITSGRYNTGELFF
TGTGCCAGTAGTATAACTAGCGGGAGGTATAACACCGGGGAGCTGTTTTTT
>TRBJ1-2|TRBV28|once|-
CASSSGVYGYTF
TGTGCCAGCAGCTCAGGGGTCTATGGCTACACCTTC
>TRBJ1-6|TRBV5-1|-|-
CASSSRTATNSPLHF
TGCGCCAGCAGTAGCCGGACAGCCACTAATTCACCCCTCCACTTT
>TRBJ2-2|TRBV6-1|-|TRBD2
CASSVPSGGKGGELFF
TGTGCCAGCAGTGTACCTAGCGGGGGAAAAGGCGGGGAGCTGTTTTTT
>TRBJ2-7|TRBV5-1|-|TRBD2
CASRPTSGGPYEQYF
TGCGCCAGCAGACCGACTAGCGGGGGACCCTACGAGCAGTACTTC
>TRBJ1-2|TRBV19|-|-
CASSLLGQSYGYTF
TGTGCCAGTAGTTTACTAGGACAGTCATATGGCTACACCTTC
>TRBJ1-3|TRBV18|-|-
CASSPLEGDTGNTIYF
TGTGCCAGCTCACCTTTGGAGGGCGATACTGGAAACACCATATATTTT
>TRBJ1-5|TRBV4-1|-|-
CASSGSGSNQPQHF
TGCGCCAGCAGCGGATCAGGTTCCAATCAGCCCCAGCATTTT
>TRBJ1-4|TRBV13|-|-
CASSTSSVTNEKLFF
TGTGCCAGCAGCACTAGTTCGGTTACTAATGAAAAACTGTTTTTT
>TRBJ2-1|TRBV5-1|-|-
CASSVQGTNEQFF
TGCGCCAGCAGTGTCCAGGGAACCAATGAGCAGTTCTTC
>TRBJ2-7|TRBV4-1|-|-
CASSQAFGSYEQYF
TGCGCCAGCAGCCAAGCTTTTGGCAGCTACGAGCAGTACTTC
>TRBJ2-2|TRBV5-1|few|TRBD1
CASSLGGQGAIGELFF
TGCGCCAGCAGCTTGGGCGGACAGGGGGCGATCGGGGAGCTGTTTTTT
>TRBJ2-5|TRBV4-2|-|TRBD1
CASSHGQGTQETQYF
TGTGCCAGCAGCCACGGACAGGGTACCCAAGAGACCCAGTACTTC
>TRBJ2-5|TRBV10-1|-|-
CASSESGSSQETQYF
TGCGCCAGCAGTGAGTCGGGGAGTTCCCAAGAGACCCAGTACTTC
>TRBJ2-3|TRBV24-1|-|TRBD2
CATASTSGASDTQYF
TGTGCCACCGCATCGACTAGCGGGGCATCAGATACGCAGTATTTT
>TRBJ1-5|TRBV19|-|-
CASSDQGISNQPQHF
TGTGCCAGTAGTGACCAGGGAATTAGCAATCAGCCCCAGCATTTT
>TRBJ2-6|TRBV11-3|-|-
CASSLSGAAGANVLTF
TGTGCCAGCAGCTTATCAGGGGCTGCTGGGGCCAACGTCCTGACTTTC
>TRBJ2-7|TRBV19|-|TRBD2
CASSMSSSGRVEQYF
TGTGCCAGTAGTATGAGTTCTAGCGGGAGAGTCGAGCAGTACTTC
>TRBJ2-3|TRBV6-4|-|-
CASSDLVSDTQYF
TGTGCCAGCAGTGACCTAGTCTCGGATACGCAGTATTTT
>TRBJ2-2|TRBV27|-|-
CASSLLGGLGTGELFF
TGTGCCAGCAGTTTACTCGGAGGGCTTGGCACCGGGGAGCTGTTTTTT
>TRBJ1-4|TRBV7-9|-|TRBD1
CASSSGQGVEKLFF
TGTGCCAGCAGCTCGGGACAGGGCGTAGAGAAACTGTTTTTT
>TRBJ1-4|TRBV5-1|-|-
CASALASGEKLFF
TGCGCCAGTGCTTTGGCCAGTGGTGAAAAACTGTTTTTT
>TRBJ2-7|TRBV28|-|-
CASRWGQATYEQYF
TGTGCCAGCAGATGGGGGCAAGCAACCTACGAGCAGTACTTC
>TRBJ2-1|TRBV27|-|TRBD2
CASRIAGTTSYNEQFF
TGTGCCAGCAGAATAGCGGGAACCACCTCCTACAATGAGCAGTTCTTC
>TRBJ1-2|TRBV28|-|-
CASSSSGTSMGGYTF
TGTGCCAGCAGTTCATCTGGGACATCCATGGGAGGCTACACCTTC
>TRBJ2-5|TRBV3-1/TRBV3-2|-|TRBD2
CASSQGTSGAETQYF
TGTGCCAGCAGCCAAGGAACTAGCGGGGCGGAGACCCAGTACTTC
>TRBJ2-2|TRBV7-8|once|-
CASYQFLAPNTGELFF
TGTGCCAGCTACCAATTTCTAGCGCCTAACACCGGGGAGCTGTTTTTT
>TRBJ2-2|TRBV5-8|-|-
CASGPLGGVGGELFF
TGTGCCAGCGGACCTCTAGGCGGGGTTGGCGGGGAGCTGTTTTTT